This is a list of T cell receptor beta chains from one sample in a study of T cells in Graves' hyperthyroidism and ophthalmopathy. TCRdb ran MiXCR on the multiplex PCR reads and lists one entry per CDR3 protein. The sample holds 530,000 or so distinct CDR3 sequences; roughly 15% are singletons and the top ten take about 16%. Input material: blood. These receptors were collected from a woman between 18 and 29 years old with Graves' ophthalmopathy. Both conserved end residues are part of each CDR3. Fields, in order: clone size, D gene, V gene, J gene, CDR3 protein, CDR3 DNA. D genes are given only for firm matches. The size entry is marked missing in some rows and otherwise reads once, few, many or a size class.

>once|TRBD1|TRBV30|TRBJ2-7
CAWSGQGGDEQYF
TGTGCCTGGAGCGGACAGGGTGGGGACGAGCAGTACTTC
>many|TRBD2|TRBV12-3/TRBV12-4|TRBJ2-3
CASSRGLAGFPDTQYF
TGTGCCAGCAGTCGTGGACTAGCGGGTTTTCCAGATACGCAGTATTTT
>many|TRBD1|TRBV10-3|TRBJ1-2
CAISLQGTGDGYTF
TGTGCCATCAGTCTTCAAGGGACAGGGGATGGCTACACCTTC
>-|-|TRBV6-2/TRBV6-3|TRBJ1-2
CATSLGEGTYGYTF
TGTGCCACGTCGCTGGGGGAGGGGACCTATGGCTACACCTTC
>-|-|TRBV9|TRBJ2-7
CASSGPADTYEQYF
TGTGCCAGCAGCGGACCCGCGGATACCTACGAGCAGTACTTC
>many|-|TRBV11-2|TRBJ2-2
CASSFTANTGELFF
TGTGCCAGCAGTTTTACAGCGAACACCGGGGAGCTGTTTTTT
>many|TRBD1|TRBV12-3/TRBV12-4|TRBJ1-1
CASSPRTGVGSTEAFF
TGTGCCAGCAGCCCCCGGACAGGGGTCGGTAGCACTGAAGCTTTCTTT
>-|-|TRBV5-1|TRBJ1-4
CASSRADGNEKLFF
TGCGCCAGCAGCCGCGCGGACGGGAATGAAAAACTGTTTTTT
>-|-|TRBV28|TRBJ1-2
CASSPIQGIRYGYTF
TGTGCCAGCAGTCCGATACAGGGAATTCGCTATGGCTACACCTTC
>-|-|TRBV20-1|TRBJ2-5
CSARELADSRETQYF
TGCAGTGCTAGAGAGTTAGCGGACAGCCGGGAGACCCAGTACTTC
>few|-|TRBV19|TRBJ1-5
CASSIGGDQPQHF
TGTGCCAGTAGTATCGGGGGGGACCAGCCCCAGCATTTT
>many|TRBD2|TRBV20-1|TRBJ2-7
CSARTSGRDEQYF
TGCAGTGCTCGGACTAGCGGGAGGGACGAGCAGTACTTC
>many|-|TRBV5-8|TRBJ1-4
CASSFMGGGEKLFF
TGTGCCAGCAGCTTCATGGGCGGCGGTGAAAAACTGTTTTTT
>many|-|TRBV7-9|TRBJ1-6
CASSGAYNSPLHF
TGTGCCAGCAGCGGGGCCTATAATTCACCCCTCCACTTT
>-|TRBD2|TRBV12-3/TRBV12-4|TRBJ2-3
CASSTPGTSGGAGADTQYF
TGTGCCAGCAGTACCCCCGGGACTAGCGGGGGGGCCGGGGCAGATACGCAGTATTTT
>many|-|TRBV3-1|TRBJ2-5
CASSPTPQETQYF
TGTGCCAGCAGCCCGACCCCACAAGAGACCCAGTACTTC
>few|-|TRBV6-2/TRBV6-3|TRBJ1-5
CASSSSDQPQHF
TGTGCCAGCAGTTCAAGTGATCAGCCCCAGCATTTT
>-|TRBD2|TRBV13|TRBJ2-3
CASSSGGASVADTQYF
TGTGCCAGCAGCTCCGGGGGGGCGAGCGTCGCAGATACGCAGTATTTT
>few|TRBD1|TRBV4-3|TRBJ1-1
CASSQGPGQDRNTEAFF
TGCGCCAGCAGCCAAGGCCCGGGACAGGATCGGAACACTGAAGCTTTCTTT
>-|TRBD2|TRBV5-1|TRBJ2-3
CASSLVPLGRAGRTDTQYF
TGCGCCAGCAGCTTGGTACCCCTCGGTCGAGCGGGGCGCACAGATACGCAGTATTTT
>many|TRBD2|TRBV7-3|TRBJ2-1
CASSVTSGGAREQFF
TGTGCCAGCAGCGTCACTAGCGGGGGGGCCCGCGAGCAGTTCTTC
>-|-|TRBV10-3|TRBJ1-5
CAISESRDGGNQPQHF
TGTGCCATCAGTGAGTCAAGGGACGGTGGCAATCAGCCCCAGCATTTT
>many|-|TRBV2|TRBJ1-6
CASSDDRSSYNSPLHF
TGTGCCAGCAGTGACGACAGGAGCTCCTATAATTCACCCCTCCACTTT
>many|-|TRBV28|TRBJ2-3
CASSFRLVGRDTQYF
TGTGCCAGCAGTTTCCGATTAGTAGGGAGGGATACGCAGTATTTT
>-|TRBD1|TRBV2|TRBJ1-4
CASSRDRGLNEKLFF
TGTGCCAGCAGCCGGGACAGGGGACTTAATGAAAAACTGTTTTTT
>few|TRBD1|TRBV19|TRBJ1-6
CAAGPLTRQGSYNSPLHF
TGTGCCGCCGGGCCCCTGACAAGACAGGGGTCCTATAATTCACCCCTCCACTTT
>few|-|TRBV19|TRBJ1-1
CASSIRRVGTEAFF
TGTGCCAGTAGTATAAGGAGGGTGGGGACTGAAGCTTTCTTT
>many|TRBD1|TRBV11-2|TRBJ1-2
CASSSGQGAGGTYGYTF
TGTGCCAGCAGCTCCGGACAGGGAGCGGGAGGGACCTATGGCTACACCTTC
>-|-|TRBV5-1|TRBJ2-5
CASSGAQGPQETQCF
TGCGCCAGCAGCGGTGCACAGGGTCCTCAAGAGACCCAGTGCTTC
>-|-|TRBV7-6|TRBJ2-2
CASSLKVQGRNTGELFF
TGTGCCAGCAGCTTAAAGGTCCAGGGTAGGAACACCGGGGAGCTGTTTTTT
>many|-|TRBV30|TRBJ2-2
CAWNGIDSRTGELFF
TGTGCCTGGAACGGAATCGACAGTCGCACCGGGGAGCTGTTTTTT
>-|TRBD1|TRBV6-2/TRBV6-3|TRBJ2-1
CASSAPGQGFNEQFF
TGTGCCAGCAGCGCGCCGGGACAGGGGTTCAATGAGCAGTTCTTC
>few|-|TRBV6-1|TRBJ1-2
CASSEQAANYGYTF
TGTGCCAGCAGTGAACAGGCGGCAAACTATGGCTACACCTTC
>many|-|TRBV3-1|TRBJ1-2
CASSQVGIFNYGYTF
TGTGCCAGCAGCCAAGTAGGCATCTTTAACTATGGCTACACCTTC
>many|-|TRBV27|TRBJ2-1
CASSLQAGGNEQFF
TGTGCCAGCAGTTTACAGGCGGGTGGCAATGAGCAGTTCTTC
>few|-|TRBV10-3|TRBJ1-2
CAISERVVPDYGYTF
TGTGCCATCAGTGAAAGGGTGGTCCCTGACTATGGCTACACCTTC
>many|-|TRBV20-1|TRBJ2-1
CSARDEGGHYNEQFF
TGCAGTGCTAGAGATGAGGGAGGCCACTACAATGAGCAGTTCTTC
>-|TRBD1|TRBV10-3|TRBJ2-2
CAISEGTGIDTGELFF
TGTGCCATCAGTGAAGGGACAGGGATCGACACCGGGGAGCTGTTTTTT
>-|-|TRBV5-1|TRBJ1-5
CASSPGRASNQPQHF
TGCGCCAGCAGCCCCGGCAGGGCGAGCAATCAGCCCCAGCATTTT
>-|TRBD2|TRBV4-1|TRBJ2-7
CASSLGTSGMSEQYF
TGCGCCAGCAGCCTCGGCACTAGCGGGATGAGCGAGCAGTACTTC
>-|-|TRBV20-1|TRBJ1-6
CSVGAGHNNSPLHF
TGCAGTGTGGGGGCAGGGCACAATAATTCACCCCTCCACTTT
>many|TRBD1|TRBV2|TRBJ1-2
CASTINRGNGYTF
TGTGCCAGCACCATCAACAGGGGTAACGGCTACACCTTC
>many|-|TRBV27|TRBJ2-4
CASSSVEAKNIQYF
TGTGCCAGCAGTTCGGTCGAGGCCAAAAACATTCAGTACTTC
>many|-|TRBV28|TRBJ2-2
CASSLLGDNTGELFF
TGTGCCAGCAGTTTGCTGGGAGACAACACCGGGGAGCTGTTTTTT
>-|TRBD2|TRBV20-1|TRBJ2-7
CSARGTSGDSYEQYF
TGCAGTGCTAGAGGGACTAGCGGGGACTCCTACGAGCAGTACTTC
>many|-|TRBV27|TRBJ1-2
CASSYSTGSNYGYTF
TGTGCCAGCAGCTATTCCACGGGCTCCAACTATGGCTACACCTTC
>few|-|TRBV5-8|TRBJ2-7
CASSLGWAQEGYEQYF
TGTGCCAGCAGCCTTGGATGGGCCCAGGAGGGCTACGAGCAGTACTTC
>many|-|TRBV15|TRBJ2-7
CATSRSGPSYEQYF
TGTGCCACCAGCAGATCGGGTCCGTCCTACGAGCAGTACTTC
>-|-|TRBV5-1|TRBJ2-7
CASSLGTAPSYEQYF
TGCGCCAGCAGCTTGGGTACAGCCCCCTCCTACGAGCAGTACTTC
>many|-|TRBV3-1|TRBJ1-2
CASSQDVTLEAYGYTF
TGTGCCAGCAGCCAAGATGTTACTCTCGAAGCGTATGGCTACACCTTC
>few|TRBD1|TRBV4-1|TRBJ1-1
CASSQWTGGLAAFF
TGCGCCAGCAGCCAGTGGACAGGGGGCCTAGCAGCTTTCTTT